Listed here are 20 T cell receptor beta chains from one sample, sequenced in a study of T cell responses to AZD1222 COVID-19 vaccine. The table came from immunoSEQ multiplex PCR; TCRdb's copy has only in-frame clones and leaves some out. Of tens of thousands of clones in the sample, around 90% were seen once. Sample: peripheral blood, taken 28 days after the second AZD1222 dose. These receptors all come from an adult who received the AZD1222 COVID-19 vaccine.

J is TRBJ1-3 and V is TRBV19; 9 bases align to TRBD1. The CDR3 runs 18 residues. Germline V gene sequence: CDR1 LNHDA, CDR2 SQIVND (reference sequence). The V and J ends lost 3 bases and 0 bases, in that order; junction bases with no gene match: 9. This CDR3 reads CASSIRPDRGVSGNTIYF. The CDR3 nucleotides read TGTGCCAGTAGTATCCGGCCGGACAGGGGAGTCTCTGGAAACACCATATATTTT.

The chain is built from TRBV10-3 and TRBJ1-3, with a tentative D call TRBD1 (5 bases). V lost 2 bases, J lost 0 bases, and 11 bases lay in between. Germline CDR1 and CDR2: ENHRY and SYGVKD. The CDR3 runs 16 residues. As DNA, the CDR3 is TGTGCCATCAGTGAGAGGGGCAGTAACTCTGGAAACACCATATATTTT. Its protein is CAISERGSNSGNTIYF.

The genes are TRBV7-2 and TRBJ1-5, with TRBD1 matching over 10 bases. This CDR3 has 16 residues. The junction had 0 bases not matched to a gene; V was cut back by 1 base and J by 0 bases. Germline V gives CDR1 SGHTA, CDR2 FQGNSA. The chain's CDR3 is CASSLGTGGSNQPQHF. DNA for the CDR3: TGTGCCAGCAGCTTAGGGACAGGGGGTAGCAATCAGCCCCAGCATTTT.

The CDR3 nucleotides are TGTGCCAGCACCCGGACAGGAGGGACTGAAGCTTTCTTT. This encodes CASTRTGGTEAFF. J is TRBJ1-1 and V is TRBV27; 7 positions agree with TRBD1. Germline V CDR1 and CDR2: MNHEY, SMNVEV (reference sequence). CDR3 size: 13 residues. Germline trimming cut 7 bases from V and 5 bases from J; bases unmatched to any gene: 7.

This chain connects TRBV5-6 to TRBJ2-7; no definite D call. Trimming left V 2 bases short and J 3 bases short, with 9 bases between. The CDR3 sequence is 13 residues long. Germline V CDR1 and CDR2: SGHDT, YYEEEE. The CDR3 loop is CASSLLPNYEQYF. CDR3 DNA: TGTGCCAGCAGCTTACTACCGAACTACGAGCAGTACTTC.

The CDR3 reads CASSPRPGLAEETQYF. The CDR3, as DNA: TGTGCCAGCAGTCCCCGCCCGGGACTAGCGGAAGAGACCCAGTACTTC. The chain combines TRBV6-2 or TRBV6-3 with TRBJ2-5; TRBD2 aligns across 11 bases. J gave up 3 bases and V 5 bases, and 8 bases lay outside the gene matches. CDR1 is MNHEY and CDR2 is SVGEGT in the germline V gene. The length of the CDR3 is 16 residues.

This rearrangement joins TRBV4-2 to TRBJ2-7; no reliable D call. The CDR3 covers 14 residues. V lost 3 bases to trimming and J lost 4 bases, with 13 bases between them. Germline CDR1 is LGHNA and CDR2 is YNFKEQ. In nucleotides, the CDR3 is TGTGCCAGCAGCCAGGACGTACTTATATACGAGCAGTACTTC. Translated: CASSQDVLIYEQYF.

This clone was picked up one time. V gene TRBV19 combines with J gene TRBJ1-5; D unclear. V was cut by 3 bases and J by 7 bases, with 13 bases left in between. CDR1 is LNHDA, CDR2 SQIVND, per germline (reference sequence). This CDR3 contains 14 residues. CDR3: CASSISLGGQPQHF. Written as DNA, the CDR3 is TGTGCCAGTAGTATCTCCCTCGGCGGGCAGCCCCAGCATTTT.

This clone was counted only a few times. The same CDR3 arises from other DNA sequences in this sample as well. The CDR3 nucleotides are TGTGCCAGCAGCTTACATACAGATACGCAGTATTTT. Amino acids: CASSLHTDTQYF. The J gene is TRBJ2-3, the V gene TRBV11-3; no clear D. Germline loops: CDR1 SGHNT, CDR2 YENEEA. This CDR3 has 12 residues. The V gene lost 2 bases and the J gene lost 3 bases, with 3 bases spanning the gap.

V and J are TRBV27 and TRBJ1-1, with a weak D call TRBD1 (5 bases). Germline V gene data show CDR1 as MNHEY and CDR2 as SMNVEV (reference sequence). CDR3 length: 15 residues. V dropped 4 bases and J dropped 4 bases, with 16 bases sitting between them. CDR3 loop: CASSSGTAEATEAFF. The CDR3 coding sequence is TGTGCCAGCAGTTCCGGGACCGCGGAGGCCACTGAAGCTTTCTTT.

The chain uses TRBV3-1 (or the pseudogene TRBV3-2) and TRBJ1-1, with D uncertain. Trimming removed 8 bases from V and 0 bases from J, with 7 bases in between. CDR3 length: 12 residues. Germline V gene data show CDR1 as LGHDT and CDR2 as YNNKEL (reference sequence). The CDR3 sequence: CASFGMNTEAFF. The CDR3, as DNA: TGTGCCAGCTTCGGGATGAACACTGAAGCTTTCTTT.

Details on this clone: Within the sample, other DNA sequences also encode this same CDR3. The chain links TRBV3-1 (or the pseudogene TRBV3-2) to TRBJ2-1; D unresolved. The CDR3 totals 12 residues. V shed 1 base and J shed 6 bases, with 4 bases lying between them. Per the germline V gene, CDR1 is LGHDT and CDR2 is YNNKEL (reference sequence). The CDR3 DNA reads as TGTGCCAGCAGCCAAGTGGGCAATGAGCAGTTCTTC. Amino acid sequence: CASSQVGNEQFF.

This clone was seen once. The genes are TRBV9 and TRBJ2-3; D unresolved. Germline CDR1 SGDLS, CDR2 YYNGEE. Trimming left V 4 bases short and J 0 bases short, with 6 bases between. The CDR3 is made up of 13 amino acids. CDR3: CASSTSSTDTQYF. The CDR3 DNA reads TGTGCCAGCAGCACATCTAGCACAGATACGCAGTATTTT.

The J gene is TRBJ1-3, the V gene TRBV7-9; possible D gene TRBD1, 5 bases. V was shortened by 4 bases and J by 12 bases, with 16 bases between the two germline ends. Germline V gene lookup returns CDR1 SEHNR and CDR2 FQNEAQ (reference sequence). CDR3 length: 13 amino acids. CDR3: CASSSAGAGGIYF. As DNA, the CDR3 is TGTGCCAGCAGCTCCGCCGGGGCCGGGGGCATATATTTT.

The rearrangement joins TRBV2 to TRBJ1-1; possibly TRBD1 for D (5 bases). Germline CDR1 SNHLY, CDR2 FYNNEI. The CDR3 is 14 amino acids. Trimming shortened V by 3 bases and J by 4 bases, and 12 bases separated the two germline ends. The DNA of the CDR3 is TGTGCCAGCAGTGATCCAGGGACGGGCACTGAAGCTTTCTTT. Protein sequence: CASSDPGTGTEAFF.

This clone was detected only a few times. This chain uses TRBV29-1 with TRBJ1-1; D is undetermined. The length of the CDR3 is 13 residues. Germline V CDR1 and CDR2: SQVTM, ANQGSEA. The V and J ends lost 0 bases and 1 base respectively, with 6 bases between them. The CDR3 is CSVEELENTEAFF. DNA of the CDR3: TGCAGCGTTGAAGAATTGGAGAACACTGAAGCTTTCTTT.

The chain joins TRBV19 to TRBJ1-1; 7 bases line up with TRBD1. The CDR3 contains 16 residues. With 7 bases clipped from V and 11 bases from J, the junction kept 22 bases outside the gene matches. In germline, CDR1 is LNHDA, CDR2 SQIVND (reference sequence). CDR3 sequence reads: CASTMQTGQTELGAFF. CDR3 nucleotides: TGTGCCAGTACCATGCAAACGGGACAGACCGAACTCGGGGCTTTCTTT.

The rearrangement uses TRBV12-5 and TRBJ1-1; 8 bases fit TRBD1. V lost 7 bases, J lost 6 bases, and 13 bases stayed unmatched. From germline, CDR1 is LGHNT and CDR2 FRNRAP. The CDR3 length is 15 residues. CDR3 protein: CASDRGGQGPPEAFF. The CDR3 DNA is TGTGCTAGTGACCGGGGAGGACAGGGCCCCCCTGAAGCTTTCTTT.

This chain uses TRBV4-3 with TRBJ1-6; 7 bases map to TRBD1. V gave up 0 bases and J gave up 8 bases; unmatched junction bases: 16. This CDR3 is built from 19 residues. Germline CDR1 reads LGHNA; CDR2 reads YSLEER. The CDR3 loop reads CASSQDGAFLGGLDSPLHF. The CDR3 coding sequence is TGCGCCAGCAGCCAAGATGGCGCCTTTTTAGGGGGCCTGGATTCACCCCTCCACTTT.

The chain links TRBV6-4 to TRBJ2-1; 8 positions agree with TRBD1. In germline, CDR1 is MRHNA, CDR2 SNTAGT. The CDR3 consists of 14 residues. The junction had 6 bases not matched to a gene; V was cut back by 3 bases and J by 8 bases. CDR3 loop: CASSEGTGVDEQFF. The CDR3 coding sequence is TGTGCCAGCAGTGAGGGGACAGGAGTGGATGAGCAGTTCTTC.